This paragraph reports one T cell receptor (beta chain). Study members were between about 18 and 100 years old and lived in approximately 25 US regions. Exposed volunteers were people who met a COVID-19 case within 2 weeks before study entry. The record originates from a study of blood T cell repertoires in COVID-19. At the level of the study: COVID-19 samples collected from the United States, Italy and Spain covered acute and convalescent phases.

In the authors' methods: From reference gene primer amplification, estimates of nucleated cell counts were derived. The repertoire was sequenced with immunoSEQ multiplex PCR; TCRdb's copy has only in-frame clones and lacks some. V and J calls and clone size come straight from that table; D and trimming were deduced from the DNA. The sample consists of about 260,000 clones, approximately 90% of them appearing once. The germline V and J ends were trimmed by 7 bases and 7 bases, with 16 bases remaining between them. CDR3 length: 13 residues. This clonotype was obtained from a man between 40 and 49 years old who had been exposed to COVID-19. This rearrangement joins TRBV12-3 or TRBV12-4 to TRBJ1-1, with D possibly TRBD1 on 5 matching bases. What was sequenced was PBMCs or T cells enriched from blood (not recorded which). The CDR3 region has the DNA TGTGCCAGCACCTTGGGGGGGTGGGATGAAGCTTTCTTT. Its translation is CASTLGGWDEAFF.